This is a list of T cell receptor beta chains from one sample in a study of shared clonotypes between healthy human individuals. Produced via immunoSEQ multiplex PCR; TCRdb's table is partial and in-frame only. The table shows about 2.1 million clones, with roughly 91% occurring only once. Material for sequencing was naive CD8+ T cells from PBMCs. These receptors were collected from a man younger than 30 in good health. Some clones in this sample may be carry-over from other donors' samples. The CDR3 runs from the conserved cysteine through the conserved F or W. A D gene is named only where the DNA matches it firmly. Clone size appears in some rows only: once, few, many, or a class for an expanded clone.

v_call	d_call	j_call	clone_size	cdr3_nt	cdr3_aa
TRBV4-2	TRBD2	TRBJ2-7	.	TGTGCCAGCAGCCAAGAATGGGGACTAGCCATCCTCTACGAGCAGTACTTC	CASSQEWGLAILYEQYF
TRBV7-8	.	TRBJ2-7	.	TGTGCCAGCAGCTTCGCAGAGACGGGAACGAAATACGAGCAGTACTTC	CASSFAETGTKYEQYF
TRBV10-3	TRBD2	TRBJ2-7	once	TGTGCCATCAGTGAGGGACTAGCTATGGCCTACGAGCAGTACTTC	CAISEGLAMAYEQYF
TRBV7-9	.	TRBJ2-7	once	TGTGCCAGCAGCTTATCCGATAGATACGAGCAGTACTTC	CASSLSDRYEQYF
TRBV2	TRBD2	TRBJ2-3	.	TGTGCCAGCAGTGGTCTAGCGGGCACAGATACGCAGTATTTT	CASSGLAGTDTQYF
TRBV28	.	TRBJ1-1	.	TGTGCCAGCAGATATCCAACTCTCGGGGGCACTGAAGCTTTCTTT	CASRYPTLGGTEAFF
TRBV4-3	TRBD1	TRBJ2-7	once	TGCGCCAGCAGCCAAGATGAGGCAGGGGGCTCCTACGAGCAGTACTTC	CASSQDEAGGSYEQYF
TRBV13	TRBD2	TRBJ2-1	.	TGTGCCAGCAGCTTGACTAGCGGGAGGGCCGGCCCTTTCTTC	CASSLTSGRAGPFF
TRBV27	.	TRBJ2-6	.	TGTGCCAGCAGTTTAATGGGGGCTGGGGCCAACGTCCTGACTTTC	CASSLMGAGANVLTF
TRBV5-8	.	TRBJ1-3	.	TGTGCCAGCAGCGTGCTACCGGGACAACTACTCTCTGGAAACACCATATATTTT	CASSVLPGQLLSGNTIYF
TRBV7-9	.	TRBJ2-1	.	TGTGCCAGCAGCATCGGGCGGCTTGAGCAGTTCTTC	CASSIGRLEQFF
TRBV11-2	.	TRBJ2-1	.	TGTGCCAGCAGCTTAGTAGGAGGTTACCATGAGCAGTTCTTC	CASSLVGGYHEQFF
TRBV28	.	TRBJ1-2	few	TGTGCCAGCAGTTTAGGGCGGGCAGGGGTCGGCTACACCTTC	CASSLGRAGVGYTF
TRBV9	.	TRBJ2-7	.	TGTGCCAGCAGCCTTCAGGGTAGCTCCTACGAGCAGTACTTC	CASSLQGSSYEQYF
TRBV7-6	TRBD2	TRBJ2-7	.	TGTGCCAGCAGCTTAGAAGAATTAACACTAGCGGGACGCTACGAGCAGTACTTC	CASSLEELTLAGRYEQYF
TRBV11-3	.	TRBJ1-1	few	TGTGCCAGCAGCCAAGCGGGGAACACTGAAGCTTTCTTT	CASSQAGNTEAFF
TRBV19	.	TRBJ2-3	once	TGTGCCAGCTCCGGGGGACATGGCTTAGGAGATACGCAGTATTTT	CASSGGHGLGDTQYF
TRBV27	.	TRBJ2-6	.	TGTGCCAGCAGTTCCCAGGTGTCTGGGGCCAACGTCCTGACTTTC	CASSSQVSGANVLTF
TRBV7-6	.	TRBJ1-3	.	TGTGCCAGCAGCTTTACTAAGAATAACACCATATATTTT	CASSFTKNNTIYF
TRBV5-6	.	TRBJ2-3	.	TGTGCCAGCAGCCTATTTGTAGGGATCATCGACCTGCCAACAGATACGCAGTATTTT	CASSLFVGIIDLPTDTQYF
TRBV9	TRBD1	TRBJ1-3	.	TGTGCCAGCAGCCCAGGGGGAGCCTCTGGAAACACCATATATTTT	CASSPGGASGNTIYF
TRBV28	TRBD2	TRBJ2-7	.	TGTGCCAGCAGTCTCTACACTAGCGGGGTTAGCTCCTACGAGCAGTACTTC	CASSLYTSGVSSYEQYF
TRBV14	.	TRBJ1-2	.	TGTGCCAGCAGCCAAGAATACAGGGACGTGAACTATGGCTACACCTTC	CASSQEYRDVNYGYTF
TRBV25-1	.	TRBJ2-5	.	TGTGCCAGCAGTGAGGGTTCCCGGATAGCTGGGACCCAAGAGACCCAGTACTTC	CASSEGSRIAGTQETQYF
TRBV29-1	.	TRBJ2-1	once	TGCAGCGCCTGGGGCAATGAGCAGTTCTTC	CSAWGNEQFF
TRBV29-1	.	TRBJ1-1	few	TGCAGCGACGGGTGGCAAGACGAGACTGAAGCTTTCTTT	CSDGWQDETEAFF
TRBV19	.	TRBJ1-5	.	TGTGCCAGTAGATCGTGGGGGAGCAATCAGCCCCAGCATTTT	CASRSWGSNQPQHF
TRBV7-8	.	TRBJ1-1	.	TGTGCCAGCAGCTTAGTATCGGGGGGAGCCACTGAAGCTTTCTTT	CASSLVSGGATEAFF
TRBV7-2	.	TRBJ1-2	.	TGTGCCAGCAGCCCCCTCGGGACGGTTGATGGCTACACCTTC	CASSPLGTVDGYTF
TRBV29-1	.	TRBJ1-1	few	TGCAGCGTCCCCTTTCCGGATCACACTGAAGCTTTCTTT	CSVPFPDHTEAFF
TRBV6-1	.	TRBJ1-3	.	TGTGCCAGCAGTGAATCTAAGTGGGGCTCTGGAAACACCATATATTTT	CASSESKWGSGNTIYF
TRBV5-1	TRBD1	TRBJ1-1	.	TGCGCCAGCAGCTTGCCGGTACAGGGGGATCATTACGCGGGCTCAGCTTTCTTT	CASSLPVQGDHYAGSAFF
TRBV27	.	TRBJ2-7	.	TGTGCCAGCAGTTTAGTTCTAGGAAGCTTCTACGAGCAGTACTTC	CASSLVLGSFYEQYF
TRBV9	TRBD2	TRBJ2-7	.	TGTGCCAGCAGCCACGGGAGGGACGGTACCTACGAGCAGTACTTC	CASSHGRDGTYEQYF
TRBV5-5	.	TRBJ1-2	.	TGTGCCAGCAGCTTGGCCATGCGTGACCTCTATGGCTACACCTTC	CASSLAMRDLYGYTF
TRBV28	TRBD1	TRBJ1-2	once	TGTGCCAGCAGTTTATCGGAGGGGGCGAGCTATGGCTACACCTTC	CASSLSEGASYGYTF
TRBV28	.	TRBJ1-5	.	TGTGCCAGCAATCCGCTGAATAGCAATCAGCCCCAGCATTTT	CASNPLNSNQPQHF
TRBV4-3	.	TRBJ2-5	.	TGCGCCAGCAGCCAAGAGGTGCGAGAGGCCCAGTACTTC	CASSQEVREAQYF
TRBV23-1	.	TRBJ1-5	.	TGCGCCAGCAGTCCGCCCCCAATCGGTGGGGGCAATCAGCCCCAGCATTTT	CASSPPPIGGGNQPQHF
TRBV4-3	TRBD2	TRBJ2-3	once	TGCGCCAGCAGCCAGACTAGCGGGAACACAGATACGCAGTATTTT	CASSQTSGNTDTQYF
TRBV27	.	TRBJ2-7	few	TGTGCCAGCAGTTTATCCCCGAGAGAGCAGTACTTC	CASSLSPREQYF
TRBV12-5	.	TRBJ2-3	.	TGTGCTAGTGGACGGGGTCTCACAGATACGCAGTATTTT	CASGRGLTDTQYF
TRBV27	.	TRBJ2-1	.	TGTGCCAGCCGGCCATTAACAGGGTCAGTAGATGAGCAGTTCTTC	CASRPLTGSVDEQFF
TRBV5-4	.	TRBJ2-5	.	TGTGCCAGCAGCTTGTTCGGGATAGAAGAGACCCAGTACTTC	CASSLFGIEETQYF
TRBV27	.	TRBJ2-3	.	TGTGCCAGCACCCAGACCGCCCAAGGGGGCACAGATACGCAGTATTTT	CASTQTAQGGTDTQYF
TRBV5-1	TRBD1	TRBJ1-1	.	TGCGCCAGCAGCACAGGGACAGGGGGCAGGACTGAAGCTTTCTTT	CASSTGTGGRTEAFF
TRBV9	.	TRBJ1-2	.	TGTGCCAGCAGCGTAGAAACTGGTAGTGGCTACACCTTC	CASSVETGSGYTF
TRBV19	.	TRBJ1-5	.	TGTGCCAGTAGTATCGATGGGGACAATCAGCCCCAGCATTTT	CASSIDGDNQPQHF
TRBV27	TRBD1	TRBJ1-2	.	TGTGCCAGCAGTACTCGGACAGGGGTTAGCTATGGCTACACCTTC	CASSTRTGVSYGYTF
TRBV5-4	.	TRBJ1-1	.	TGTGCCAGCAGCCCAAAGGGGGTCAGCCTGAACACTGAAGCTTTCTTT	CASSPKGVSLNTEAFF
TRBV19	.	TRBJ1-2	.	TGTGCCAGTACCACTTTTCTTACAGGGCCCAAAGGCTACACCTTC	CASTTFLTGPKGYTF